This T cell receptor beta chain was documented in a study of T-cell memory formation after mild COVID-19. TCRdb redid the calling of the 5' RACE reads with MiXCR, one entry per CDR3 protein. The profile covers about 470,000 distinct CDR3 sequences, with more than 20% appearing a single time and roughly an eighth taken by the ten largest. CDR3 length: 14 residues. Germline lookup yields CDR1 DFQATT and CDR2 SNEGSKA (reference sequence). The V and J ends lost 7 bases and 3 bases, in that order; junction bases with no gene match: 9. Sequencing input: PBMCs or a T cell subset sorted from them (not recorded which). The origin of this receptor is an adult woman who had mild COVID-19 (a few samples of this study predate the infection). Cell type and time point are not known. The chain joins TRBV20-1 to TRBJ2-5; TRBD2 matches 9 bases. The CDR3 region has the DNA TGCAGTGTTCCGTCCCTAGCGGGGAAAGAGACCCAGTACTTC. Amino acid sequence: CSVPSLAGKETQYF.